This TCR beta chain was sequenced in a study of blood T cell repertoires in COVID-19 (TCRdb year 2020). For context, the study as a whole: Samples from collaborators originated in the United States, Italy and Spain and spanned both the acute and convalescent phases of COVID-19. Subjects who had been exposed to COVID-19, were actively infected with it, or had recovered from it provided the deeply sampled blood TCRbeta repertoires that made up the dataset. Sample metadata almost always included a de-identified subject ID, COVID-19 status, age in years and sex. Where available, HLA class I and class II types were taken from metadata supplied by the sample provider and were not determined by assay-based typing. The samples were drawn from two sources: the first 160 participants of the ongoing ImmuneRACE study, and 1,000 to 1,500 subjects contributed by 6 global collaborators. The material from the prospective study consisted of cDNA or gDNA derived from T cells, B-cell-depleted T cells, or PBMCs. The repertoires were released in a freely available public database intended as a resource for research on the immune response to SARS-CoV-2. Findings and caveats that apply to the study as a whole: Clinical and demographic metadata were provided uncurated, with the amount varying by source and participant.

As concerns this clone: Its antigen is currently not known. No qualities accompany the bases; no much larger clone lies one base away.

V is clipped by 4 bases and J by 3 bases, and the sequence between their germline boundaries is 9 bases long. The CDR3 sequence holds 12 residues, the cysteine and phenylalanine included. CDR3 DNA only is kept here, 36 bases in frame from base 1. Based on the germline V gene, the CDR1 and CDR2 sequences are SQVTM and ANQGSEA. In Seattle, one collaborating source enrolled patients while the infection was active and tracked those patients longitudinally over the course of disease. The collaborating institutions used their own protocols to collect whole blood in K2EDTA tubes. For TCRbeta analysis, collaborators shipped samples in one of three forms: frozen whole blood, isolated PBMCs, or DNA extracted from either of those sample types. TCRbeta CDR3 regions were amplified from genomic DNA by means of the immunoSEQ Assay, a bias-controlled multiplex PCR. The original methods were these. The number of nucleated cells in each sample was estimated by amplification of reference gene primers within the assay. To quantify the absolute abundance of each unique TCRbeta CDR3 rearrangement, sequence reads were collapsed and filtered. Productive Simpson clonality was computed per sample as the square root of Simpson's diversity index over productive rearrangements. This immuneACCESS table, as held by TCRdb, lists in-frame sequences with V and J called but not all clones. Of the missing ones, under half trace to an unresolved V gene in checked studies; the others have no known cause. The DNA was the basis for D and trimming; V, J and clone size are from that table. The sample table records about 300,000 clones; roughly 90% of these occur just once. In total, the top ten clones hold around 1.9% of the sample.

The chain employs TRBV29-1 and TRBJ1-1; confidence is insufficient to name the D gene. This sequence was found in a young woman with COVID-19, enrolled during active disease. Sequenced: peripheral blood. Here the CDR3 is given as CSVAGIYTEAFF. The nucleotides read TGCAGCGTTGCCGGGATCTACACTGAAGCTTTCTTT. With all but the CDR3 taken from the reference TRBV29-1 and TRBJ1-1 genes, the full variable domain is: SAVISQKPSRDICQRGTSLTIQCQVDSQVTMMFWYRQQPGQSLTLIATANQGSEATYESGFVIDKFPISRPNLTFSTLTVSNMSPEDSSIYLCSVAGIYTEAFFGQGTRLTVV.